These 23 T cell receptor beta chains originate from one sample sequenced in a study of T-cell reconstitution after alpha-beta-depleted transplantation in children. Unique molecular identifiers were incorporated during preparation of the TCRbeta library. A single record per CDR3 protein comes from TCRdb applying MiXCR to the PCR reads. Of about 220,000 distinct CDR3 sequences listed, under 20% are singletons. Specimen: PBMCs, mostly from graft donor cells, collected 360 days after TCRalphabeta/CD19-depleted stem cell transplant. These receptors all stem from a male patient between 2 and 10 years old who had a stem cell transplant for acute lymphoblastic leukemia, so the T cells may come from the graft donor.

The rearrangement links TRBV25-1 to TRBJ1-5, with D possibly being TRBD1 (5 bases). This CDR3 is built from 13 residues. V gave up 4 bases and J gave up 7 bases, with 11 bases separating them. Germline V CDR1 and CDR2: MGHDK, SYGVNS. CDR3 sequence (DNA): TGTGCCAGCAGTGGGCCAGGGATACAGCCCCAGCATTTT. Protein: CASSGPGIQPQHF.

The chain uses TRBV20-1 and TRBJ2-7; no definite D call. V was pared by 6 bases and J by 5 bases, with 14 bases between. Germline V gene sequence: CDR1 DFQATT, CDR2 SNEGSKA (reference sequence). CDR3 length equals 12 residues. CDR3 coding DNA: TGCAGTGCAAAGAGGTATAGAGACGAGCAGTACTTC. Its translation is CSAKRYRDEQYF.

The table lists this clonotype with a few counts. V and J are TRBV5-6 and TRBJ2-6; tentative D call: TRBD1 (6 bases). This CDR3 spans 18 amino acids. V lost 6 bases and J lost 3, with 22 bases in between. Germline V gene sequence: CDR1 SGHDT, CDR2 YYEEEE. CDR3 in DNA: TGTGCCAGCATGGGCGATTGGGGGCGCGCAAATGGGGCCAACGTCCTGACTTTC. Encoded protein: CASMGDWGRANGANVLTF.

This chain links TRBV12-3 or TRBV12-4 with TRBJ1-2; 9 nucleotides align to TRBD1. The CDR3 length is 15 residues. V shed 5 bases and J 7 bases; nucleotides not matched to a gene: 11. The CDR3 nucleotides read TGTGCCAGCAGTCCTGGGACAGGGAGGGGGTTTGGCTACACCTTC. Its protein is CASSPGTGRGFGYTF.

In its sample, this clonotype was seen a few times. The chain joins TRBV24-1 to TRBJ2-1; unclear D gene. Germline assignment: CDR1 KGHDR and CDR2 SFDVKD. The CDR3 consists of 14 residues. The V and J ends lost 6 bases and 0 bases respectively, with 8 bases between them. Here the CDR3 DNA reads TGTGCCACCAGTAGTGATGGCTCCTACAATGAGCAGTTCTTC. As protein: CATSSDGSYNEQFF.

This chain uses TRBV4-2 with TRBJ2-1; D gene unclear. This CDR3 is 13 amino acids long. The V end was cut by 8 bases, the J end by 6 bases, with 14 bases between. Germline V gene data show CDR1 as LGHNA and CDR2 as YNFKEQ. In DNA, the CDR3 is TGTGCCAGCTTCTCCGATAGAGCCAATGAGCAGTTCTTC. Amino acids: CASFSDRANEQFF.

This clonotype has only a few counts. This chain joins TRBV5-5 and TRBJ1-1; 9 nucleotides match TRBD1. CDR1 and CDR2 (germline): SGHKS, YYEKEE (reference sequence). V lost 0 bases and J lost 3; bases outside the gene matches: 6. The length of the CDR3 is 16 residues. The CDR3 protein is CASSLAPGQGYTEAFF. Written as DNA, the CDR3 is TGTGCCAGCAGCTTGGCTCCGGGACAGGGTTACACTGAAGCTTTCTTT.

In its sample, this clonotype was seen many times. The chain carries TRBV29-1 and TRBJ2-5, with TRBD1 identical over 9 bases. Trimming cost V 6 bases and J 4 bases; bases outside gene matches: 15. Germline lookup yields CDR1 SQVTM and CDR2 ANQGSEA. The CDR3 consists of 16 residues. In DNA form, the CDR3 reads TGCAGCGTGTACCATGGGACAGGGCTCCTAGTAGAGACCCAGTACTTC. Its protein is CSVYHGTGLLVETQYF. The full variable domain, with the rest looked up from reference TRBV29-1 and TRBJ2-5, is SAVISQKPSRDICQRGTSLTIQCQVDSQVTMMFWYRQQPGQSLTLIATANQGSEATYESGFVIDKFPISRPNLTFSTLTVSNMSPEDSSIYLCSVYHGTGLLVETQYFGPGTRLLVL.

The chain carries TRBV12-3 or TRBV12-4 and TRBJ2-3; a weak D match, TRBD2 (6 bases). Trimming cost V 6 bases and J 0 bases, with 13 bases left between them. The CDR3 contains 15 residues. DNA of the CDR3: TGTGCCAGCAGGCCTTCAGGGACTAGCACAGATACGCAGTATTTT. This gives the protein CASRPSGTSTDTQYF.

This clonotype was seen ten or more times. The chain uses TRBV3-1 and TRBJ2-1; D unclear. This CDR3 is built from 14 residues. Trimming removed 6 bases from V and 9 bases from J, with 18 bases in between. CDR1 and CDR2 from the germline V gene are LGHDT and YNNKEL (reference sequence). CDR3 nucleotides: TGTGCCAGCAGACAGCTTGGAACGCGCGGTGAGCAGTTCTTC. This gives the protein CASRQLGTRGEQFF.

V gene TRBV7-2 combines with J gene TRBJ2-7; D may be TRBD1 (5 bases). The germline gives CDR1 SGHTA, CDR2 FQGNSA. V lost 3 bases, J lost 3 bases, and 9 bases lay in between. The CDR3 is 13 residues long. Written as DNA, the CDR3 is TGTGCCAGCAGCTTCGGCAGGGACTACGAGCAGTACTTC. It is translated as CASSFGRDYEQYF. The variable domain in full, completed from reference TRBV7-2 and TRBJ2-7, reads GAGVSQSPSNKVTEKGKDVELRCDPISGHTALYWYRQSLGQGLEFLIYFQGNSAPDKSGLPSDRFSAERTGGSVSTLTIQRTQQEDSAVYLCASSFGRDYEQYFGPGTRLTVT.

V gene TRBV5-5 combines with J gene TRBJ2-7, with 7 bases matching TRBD1. Germline V lookup: CDR1 SGHKS, CDR2 YYEKEE (reference sequence). This CDR3 comprises 16 residues. Trimming removed 4 bases from V and 1 base from J; junction bases left unmatched: 11. DNA of the CDR3: TGTGCCAGCAGCCCAGCCCCGGGACAGATATCCTACGAGCAGTACTTC. Its protein product is CASSPAPGQISYEQYF.

The chain couples TRBV9 to TRBJ2-3; 7 nucleotides align to TRBD2. There are 15 residues in the CDR3. Looked up from germline, CDR1 is SGDLS and CDR2 is YYNGEE. The ends lost 0 bases at V and 6 bases at J; junction bases unmatched: 7. The CDR3 loop is CASSVGKRDSDTQYF. Written as DNA, the CDR3 is TGTGCCAGCAGCGTAGGTAAGCGGGACTCGGATACGCAGTATTTT.

In its sample, this clonotype was seen a few times. This chain links TRBV6-2 or TRBV6-3 with TRBJ2-6, with 9 bases that match TRBD1. Germline V gene lookup returns CDR1 MNHEY and CDR2 SVGEGT. V lost 8 bases and J lost 0; bases outside the gene matches: 23. This CDR3 spans 22 amino acids. In DNA form, the CDR3 reads TGTGCCAGCGCCCTCCCGGGACAGGGTCCAACAAAGCTTCCCTCTGGGGCCAACGTCCTGACTTTC. Its protein is CASALPGQGPTKLPSGANVLTF.

This clonotype has just a few counts. The chain employs TRBV20-1 and TRBJ2-7, with D tentatively TRBD2 (6 bases). This CDR3 contains 12 residues. Trimming removed 7 bases at V and 0 bases at J, with 10 bases between. CDR1 and CDR2 (germline): DFQATT, SNEGSKA (reference sequence). CDR3 loop: CSGARDSYEQYF. CDR3 DNA sequence: TGCAGTGGGGCGCGGGACTCCTACGAGCAGTACTTC.

The chain employs TRBV28 and TRBJ2-2; TRBD2 aligns across 8 bases. Looked up from germline, CDR1 is MDHEN and CDR2 is SYDVKM. Trimming removed 11 bases from V and 1 base from J; junction bases left unmatched: 6. This CDR3 is 14 amino acids long. CDR3 DNA sequence: TGTGCCGCCCGAGCGGGGGAGAACACCGGGGAGCTGTTTTTT. Translating it yields CAARAGENTGELFF.

The chain employs TRBV15 and TRBJ2-5, with D uncertain. CDR1 is LNHNV, CDR2 YYDKDF, per germline (reference sequence). The CDR3 sequence is 16 residues long. V shed 0 bases and J shed 4 bases, with 15 bases lying between them. The CDR3 spells CATSRDLAQARETQYF. CDR3 nucleotides: TGTGCCACCAGCAGAGATCTGGCCCAAGCAAGAGAGACCCAGTACTTC.

This clonotype was seen a few times. The chain employs TRBV25-1 and TRBJ2-1; D is ambiguous. V gave up 8 bases and J gave up 9 bases, with 11 bases separating them. CDR3 length: 11 amino acids. CDR1 and CDR2 (germline): MGHDK, SYGVNS. This chain's CDR3 is CASFSVAEQFF. In DNA form, the CDR3 reads TGTGCCAGCTTTAGTGTTGCTGAGCAGTTCTTC.

V and J are TRBV12-3 or TRBV12-4 and TRBJ1-1; 7 bases are shared with TRBD1. This CDR3 has 14 amino acids. The J segment lost 4 bases and the V segment lost 4 bases, leaving 6 bases of the junction unmatched. CDR3 DNA: TGTGCCAGCAGTTCGAACAGGGGCCCCACTGAAGCTTTCTTT. Protein: CASSSNRGPTEAFF.

The chain is built from TRBV3-1 and TRBJ2-3; 7 bases line up with TRBD2. This CDR3 contains 16 residues. J gave up 2 bases and V 5 bases, and 10 bases lay outside the gene matches. Germline loops: CDR1 LGHDT, CDR2 YNNKEL (reference sequence). This CDR3 reads CASSGPWAGATDTQYF. For the CDR3, the DNA is TGTGCCAGCAGCGGCCCTTGGGCGGGAGCCACAGATACGCAGTATTTT.

The rearrangement links TRBV12-3 or TRBV12-4 to TRBJ1-5; TRBD1 matches 7 bases. V lost 10 bases to trimming and J lost 4 bases; unmatched junction nucleotides: 7. This CDR3 is 13 amino acids long. The CDR3 nucleotides read TGTGCCATCAGACAGGGAAGAAATCAGCCCCAGCATTTT. Translated, it gives CAIRQGRNQPQHF.

This clonotype came up a few times. This chain joins TRBV29-1 and TRBJ1-2, with D uncertain. This CDR3 contains 15 residues. CDR1 is SQVTM and CDR2 is ANQGSEA in the germline V gene. V was trimmed by 4 bases and J by 8 bases, leaving 23 bases between them. CDR3 region: CSVVLKDDFTRGYTF. CDR3 bases: TGCAGCGTTGTTTTGAAGGATGACTTCACGAGGGGCTACACCTTC. The entire variable domain, with the rest obtained from reference TRBV29-1 and TRBJ1-2, is as follows: SAVISQKPSRDICQRGTSLTIQCQVDSQVTMMFWYRQQPGQSLTLIATANQGSEATYESGFVIDKFPISRPNLTFSTLTVSNMSPEDSSIYLCSVVLKDDFTRGYTFGSGTRLTVV.

This clonotype occurred a few times. The gene calls are TRBV20-1 and TRBJ2-7; D is unclear. V was shortened by 3 bases and J by 3 bases, with 18 bases between the two germline ends. Germline V gives CDR1 DFQATT, CDR2 SNEGSKA (reference sequence). The CDR3 contains 15 residues. This CDR3 is CSAREARRAFYEQYF. In DNA, the CDR3 is TGCAGTGCTAGGGAAGCGAGACGGGCCTTCTACGAGCAGTACTTC.